This record concerns one T cell receptor beta chain sequence. Its target is unknown. This entry is derived from a study of vaccination effects on CD4 cells after COVID-19. The study, taken as a whole, reports: From healthy vaccinees, only 1 of 255 vaccine-induced clones also reacted to common cold coronaviruses.

When less than 11 days of culture had elapsed, CD4+ T cells were isolated. Vaccine recipients, nucleocapsid antibody negative, had no prior SARS-CoV-2 infection. Libraries were prepared by immunoSEQ multiplex PCR; TCRdb keeps only in-frame clonotypes and omits some of them. The data show around 26,000 clones, approximately 73% seen once. J gave up 4 bases and V 3 bases, and 2 bases lay outside the gene matches. CDR1 is ENHRY, CDR2 SYGVKD, per germline. This CDR3 has 14 residues. The genes are TRBV10-3 and TRBJ1-2, with 10 bases lining up with TRBD1. Specimen: CD4+ T cells from PBMCs cultured without peptide, collected before COVID-19 vaccination. The source of this sequence is a human donor who received a COVID-19 vaccine. The DNA for the CDR3 is TGTGCCATCAGTGATTGGACAGGGGGCTATGGCTACACCTTC. This gives the protein CAISDWTGGYGYTF.